This TCR beta chain derives from a study of technical replicates of blood from several donors. The V gene end was trimmed by 5 bases and the J gene end by 1 base; junction bases not matched to a gene: 5. The length of the CDR3 is 15 residues. CDR1 is MNHEY, CDR2 SVGAGI, per germline. Using immunoSEQ multiplex PCR, the repertoire was profiled, and TCRdb retains in-frame clones only, with some absent. Of roughly 100,000 clones in the sample, 96% were seen once. The sequencing sample was made of T cells isolated from PBMCs. The receptor was derived from a human donor in good health. The chain carries TRBV6-5 and TRBJ1-5; TRBD1 aligns across 7 bases. The CDR3 sequence: CASSRQQGSNQPQHF. The DNA of the CDR3 is TGTGCCAGCAGTCGACAACAGGGGAGCAATCAGCCCCAGCATTTT.